This TCR beta chain is drawn from a study of blood T cell repertoires in COVID-19. For the study at large: PBMCs, B-cell-depleted T cells, or T cells provided the cDNA or gDNA that made up the material.

Authors' processing steps: Reference gene primer amplification gave estimated nucleated cell counts. TCRdb's copy holds only in-frame clones and misses some; the assay was immunoSEQ multiplex PCR. Clone size and the V and J calls come from that table; the DNA yielded D and trimming. This sample yields over 250,000 clones, of which 86% are seen a single time; roughly 14% belongs to the top ten. The sample consisted of peripheral blood. This sequence originates from a woman aged 70 to 79 with COVID-19, enrolled during active disease.

The DNA of the CDR3 is TGTGCCAGCAGCGAGACAGGGGGCGCCTACGAGCAGTACTTC. This gives the protein CASSETGGAYEQYF. The chain employs TRBV9 and TRBJ2-7; 10 bases line up with TRBD1. The CDR3 length is 14 residues. CDR1 and CDR2 (germline): SGDLS, YYNGEE. V gave up 3 bases and J gave up 2 bases; unmatched junction bases: 2.